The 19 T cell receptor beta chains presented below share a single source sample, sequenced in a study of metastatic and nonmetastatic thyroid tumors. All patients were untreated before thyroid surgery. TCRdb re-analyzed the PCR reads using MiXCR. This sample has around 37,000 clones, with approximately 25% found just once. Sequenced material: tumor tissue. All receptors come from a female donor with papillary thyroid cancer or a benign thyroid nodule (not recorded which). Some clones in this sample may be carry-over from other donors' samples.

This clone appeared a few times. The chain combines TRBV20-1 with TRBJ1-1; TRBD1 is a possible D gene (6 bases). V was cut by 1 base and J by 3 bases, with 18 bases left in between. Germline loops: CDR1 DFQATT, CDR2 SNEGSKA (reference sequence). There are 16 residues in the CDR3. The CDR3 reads CSARVGGSGVDTEAFF. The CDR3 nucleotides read TGCAGTGCTAGAGTAGGGGGGTCAGGGGTGGACACTGAAGCTTTCTTT.

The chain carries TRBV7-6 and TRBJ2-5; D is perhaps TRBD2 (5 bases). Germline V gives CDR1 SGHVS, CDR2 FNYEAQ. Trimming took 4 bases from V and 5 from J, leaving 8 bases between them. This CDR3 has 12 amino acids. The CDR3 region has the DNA TGTGCCAGCAGCTGGCGCGGGGAGACCCAGTACTTC. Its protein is CASSWRGETQYF.

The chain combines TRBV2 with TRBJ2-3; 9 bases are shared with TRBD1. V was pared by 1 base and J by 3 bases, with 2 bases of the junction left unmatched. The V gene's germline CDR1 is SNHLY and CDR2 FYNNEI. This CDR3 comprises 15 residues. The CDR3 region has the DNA TGTGCCAGCAGTGAAGACAGGGGGCTGACAGATACGCAGTATTTT. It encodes CASSEDRGLTDTQYF.

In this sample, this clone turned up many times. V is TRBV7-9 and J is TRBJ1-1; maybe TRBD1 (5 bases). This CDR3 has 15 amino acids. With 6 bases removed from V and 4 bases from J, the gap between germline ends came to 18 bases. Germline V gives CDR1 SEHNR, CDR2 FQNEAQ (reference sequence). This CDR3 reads CASSLLQGGITEAFF. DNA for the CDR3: TGTGCCAGCAGTCTTCTCCAGGGTGGGATCACTGAAGCTTTCTTT.

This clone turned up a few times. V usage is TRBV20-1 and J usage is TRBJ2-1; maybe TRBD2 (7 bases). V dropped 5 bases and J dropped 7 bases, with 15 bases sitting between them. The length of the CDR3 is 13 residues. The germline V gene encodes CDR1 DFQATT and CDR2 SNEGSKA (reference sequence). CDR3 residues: CSALPGGMNEQFF. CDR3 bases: TGCAGTGCTCTCCCGGGGGGCATGAATGAGCAGTTCTTC.

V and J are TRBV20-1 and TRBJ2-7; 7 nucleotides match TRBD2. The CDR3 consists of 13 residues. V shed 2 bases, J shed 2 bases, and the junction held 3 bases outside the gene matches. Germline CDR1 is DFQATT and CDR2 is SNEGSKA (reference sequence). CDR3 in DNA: TGCAGTGCTAGACCTAGCGGAGCCTACGAGCAGTACTTC. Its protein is CSARPSGAYEQYF.

CDR3 region: CASIVSSGIYEQYF. In DNA form, the CDR3 reads TGTGCCAGTATTGTGTCTTCTGGGATCTACGAGCAGTACTTC. This chain links TRBV19 with TRBJ2-7; unclear D gene. Germline-derived CDR1 and CDR2 are LNHDA and SQIVND (reference sequence). The V end was cut by 7 bases, the J end by 3 bases, with 16 bases between. This CDR3 has 14 residues.

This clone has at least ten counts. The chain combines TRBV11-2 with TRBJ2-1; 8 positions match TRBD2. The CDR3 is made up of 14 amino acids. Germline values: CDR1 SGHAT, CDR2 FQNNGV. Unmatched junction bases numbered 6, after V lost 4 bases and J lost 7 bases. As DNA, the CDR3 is TGTGCCAGCAGCTACGGGACTAGGGTGAATGAGCAGTTCTTC. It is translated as CASSYGTRVNEQFF.

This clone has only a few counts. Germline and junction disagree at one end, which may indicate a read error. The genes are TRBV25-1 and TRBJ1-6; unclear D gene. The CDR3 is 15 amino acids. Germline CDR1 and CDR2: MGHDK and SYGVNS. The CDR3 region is CASSDVYAGNSPPHF. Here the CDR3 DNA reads TGTGCCAGCAGTGACGTCTACGCGGGTAATTCACCCCCCCACTTT.

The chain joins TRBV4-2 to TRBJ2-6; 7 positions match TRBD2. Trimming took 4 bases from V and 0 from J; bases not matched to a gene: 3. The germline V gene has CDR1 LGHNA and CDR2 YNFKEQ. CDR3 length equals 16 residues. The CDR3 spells CASSPTSSSGANVLTF. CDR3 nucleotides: TGTGCCAGCAGCCCGACTAGCAGCTCTGGGGCCAACGTCCTGACTTTC.

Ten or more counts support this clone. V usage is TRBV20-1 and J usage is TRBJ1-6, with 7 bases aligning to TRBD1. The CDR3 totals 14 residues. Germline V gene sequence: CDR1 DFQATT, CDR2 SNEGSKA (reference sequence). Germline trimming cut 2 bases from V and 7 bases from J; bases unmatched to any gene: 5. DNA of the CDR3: TGCAGTGCTAGAAGACAGGGAGGAAATTCACCCCTCCACTTT. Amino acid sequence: CSARRQGGNSPLHF.

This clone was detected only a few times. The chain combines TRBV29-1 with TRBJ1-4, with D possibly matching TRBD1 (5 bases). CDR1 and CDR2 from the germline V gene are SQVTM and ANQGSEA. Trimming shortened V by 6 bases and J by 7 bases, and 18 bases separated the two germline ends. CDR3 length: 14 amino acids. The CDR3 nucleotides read TGCAGCGTCCAACACCCAGGGCTCGGTGAAAAACTGTTTTTT. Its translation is CSVQHPGLGEKLFF.

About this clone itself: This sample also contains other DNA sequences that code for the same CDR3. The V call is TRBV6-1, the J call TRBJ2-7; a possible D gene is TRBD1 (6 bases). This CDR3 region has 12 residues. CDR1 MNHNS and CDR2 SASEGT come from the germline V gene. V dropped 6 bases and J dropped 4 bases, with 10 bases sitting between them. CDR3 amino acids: CASRSGQYEQYF. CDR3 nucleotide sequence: TGTGCCAGCAGATCTGGACAGTACGAGCAGTACTTC.

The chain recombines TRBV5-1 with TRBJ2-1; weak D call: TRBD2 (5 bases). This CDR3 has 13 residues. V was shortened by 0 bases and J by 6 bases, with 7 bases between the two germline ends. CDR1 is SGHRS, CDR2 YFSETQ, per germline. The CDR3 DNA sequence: TGCGCCAGCAGCTTGGGAAGCGGCAATGAGCAGTTCTTC. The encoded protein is CASSLGSGNEQFF. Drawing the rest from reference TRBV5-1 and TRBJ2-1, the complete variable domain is KAGVTQTPRYLIKTRGQQVTLSCSPISGHRSVSWYQQTPGQGLQFLFEYFSETQRNKGNFPGRFSGRQFSNSRSEMNVSTLELGDSALYLCASSLGSGNEQFFGPGTRLTVL.

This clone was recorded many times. The CDR3 DNA reads as TGTGCCAGCAGCCTCAGCCTGAACACTGAAGCTTTCTTT. Translating gives CASSLSLNTEAFF. The genes are TRBV6-1 and TRBJ1-1; D call uncertain. Trimming took off 6 bases at V and 0 bases at J, with 8 bases between the two ends. Germline V CDR1 and CDR2: MNHNS, SASEGT. This CDR3 has 13 residues.

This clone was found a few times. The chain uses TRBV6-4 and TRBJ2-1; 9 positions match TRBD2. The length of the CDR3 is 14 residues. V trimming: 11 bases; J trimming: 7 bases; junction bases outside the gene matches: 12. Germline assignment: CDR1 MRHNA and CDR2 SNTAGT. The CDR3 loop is CASLGGTSLNEQFF. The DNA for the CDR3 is TGTGCCTCACTAGGTGGGACTAGCCTGAATGAGCAGTTCTTC.

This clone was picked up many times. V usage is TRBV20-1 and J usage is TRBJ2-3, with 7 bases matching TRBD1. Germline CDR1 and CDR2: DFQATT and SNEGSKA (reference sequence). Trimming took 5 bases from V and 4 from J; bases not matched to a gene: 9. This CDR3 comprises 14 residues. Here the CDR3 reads CSAVRRGRADTQYF. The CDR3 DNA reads TGCAGTGCTGTCCGTAGGGGGCGTGCAGATACGCAGTATTTT.

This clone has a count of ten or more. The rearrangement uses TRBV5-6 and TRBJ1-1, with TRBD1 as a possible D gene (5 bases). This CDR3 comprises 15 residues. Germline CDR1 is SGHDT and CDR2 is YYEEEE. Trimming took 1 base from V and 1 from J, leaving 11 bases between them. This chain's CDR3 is CASSLKGPKNTEAFF. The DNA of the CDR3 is TGTGCCAGCAGCTTGAAGGGACCTAAGAACACTGAAGCTTTCTTT.

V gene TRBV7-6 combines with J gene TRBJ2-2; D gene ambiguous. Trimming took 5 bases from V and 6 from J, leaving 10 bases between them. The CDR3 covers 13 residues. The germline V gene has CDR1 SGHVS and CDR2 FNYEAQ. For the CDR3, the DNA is TGTGCCAGCAGCGATAACTGGCCCGGGGAGCTGTTTTTT. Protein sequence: CASSDNWPGELFF.